Sequencing of this T cell receptor (beta chain) was carried out in a study of blood T cell repertoires in COVID-19. Study background: Specimens from acute and convalescent COVID-19 originated in the United States, Italy and Spain. PBMCs, B-cell-depleted T cells, or T cells were the source of the cDNA or gDNA that made up the material.

Under the authors' procedure: How many nucleated cells were present was estimated from reference gene primer amplification. Profiled with immunoSEQ multiplex PCR; TCRdb holds only in-frame clones, not every one. V, J and clone size derive from that table, while D and trimming were established from the DNA sequence. The sample lists 50,000 or so clones, about 82% occurring once. CDR3 length: 14 amino acids. Trimming removed 1 base from V and 6 bases from J; junction bases left unmatched: 5. Germline values: CDR1 SGHTA, CDR2 FQGNSA. The J gene is TRBJ2-7, the V gene TRBV7-2, with 8 bases that match TRBD2. The clonotype comes from a woman aged 55-75 years with acute or convalescent COVID-19. The sequenced material came from peripheral blood. The DNA of the CDR3 is TGTGCCAGCAGCTTAGTAGGGACTAGTGGCGAGCAGTACTTC. Its translation: CASSLVGTSGEQYF.